This record looks at one TCR beta chain sequence and its context. Its antigen remains unknown. This clone may be a read error of a much larger clone one base away. Lacking the conserved final phenylalanine or tryptophan, this CDR3 likely reflects a read error. The use of a sample-barcoded 5' primer and a J-beta primer mix characterized a second PCR of roughly 7 to 11 cycles. A single record per CDR3 protein comes from TCRdb applying MiXCR to the 5' RACE reads. The table records around 1,000,000 distinct CDR3 sequences, around 25% of them present only once. Germline loops: CDR1 MGHRA, CDR2 YSYEKL. This CDR3 comprises 14 residues. This sample is part of a study of blood T cells in healthy people across ages. General study findings and limits: The fall in TCR beta diversity per million T cells was roughly linear with age.

These data were also filed under a second study, of T cells of mothers and their children.

Material for sequencing was blood. The receptor comes from a girl aged 2 to 9 in good health. The chain couples TRBV4-1 to TRBJ2-5; D may be TRBD1 (6 bases). The J call is uncertain, as TRBJ2-1 better fits the DNA end. The CDR3 DNA sequence: TGCGCCAGCAGCCAGGGGGCCGGTAAATATGAGCAGTTCTTG. It is translated as CASSQGAGKYEQFL.